The 30 T cell receptor beta chains reported below all come from one sample, sequenced in a study of blood T cell repertoires in COVID-19. Only in-frame clones appear in the TCRdb table, and some are missing; sequencing was by immunoSEQ multiplex PCR. The sample includes about 240,000 clones, about 80% of them seen just once. The sample taken for sequencing was PBMCs or T cells enriched from blood (not recorded which). These TCRs come from a middle-aged woman who had been exposed to COVID-19.

This sequence joins TRBV9 and TRBJ2-7; a weak D match, TRBD1 (6 bases). Trimming left V 3 bases short and J 7 bases short, with 14 bases between. This CDR3 contains 13 residues. Germline assignment: CDR1 SGDLS and CDR2 YYNGEE. The CDR3 region is CASSGGGSEEQYF. The CDR3, as DNA: TGTGCCAGCAGCGGAGGGGGTTCGGAAGAGCAGTACTTC.

This clone has a single count. The V and J genes are TRBV5-1 and TRBJ2-7; 8 nucleotides align to TRBD2. The trim removed 0 bases at V and 6 bases at J, leaving 8 bases unmatched. Per germline, CDR1 SGHRS and CDR2 YFSETQ. This CDR3 spans 15 amino acids. In nucleotides, the CDR3 is TGCGCCAGCAGCTTGGAGAGAGGTAGCGGGGTCGAGCAGTACTTC. Residues: CASSLERGSGVEQYF.

V usage is TRBV5-6 and J usage is TRBJ1-4, with a tentative D call TRBD1 (5 bases). V was pared by 4 bases and J by 1 base, with 14 bases between. CDR3 length equals 16 residues. Germline lookup yields CDR1 SGHDT and CDR2 YYEEEE. The CDR3 is CASSPRLGGTNEKLFF. CDR3 nucleotides: TGTGCCAGCAGCCCTAGACTCGGGGGAACTAATGAAAAACTGTTTTTT.

V usage is TRBV6-1 and J usage is TRBJ1-4; 9 bases are a match to TRBD1. The junction had 8 bases not matched to a gene; V was cut back by 2 bases and J by 4 bases. This CDR3 has 17 amino acids. Germline loops: CDR1 MNHNS, CDR2 SASEGT. CDR3 bases: TGTGCCAGCAGTGAATGGGGACAGGGATCCGTTAATGAAAAACTGTTTTTT. Residues: CASSEWGQGSVNEKLFF.

The chain joins TRBV2 to TRBJ1-2; D may be TRBD1 (6 bases). There are 14 residues in the CDR3. Germline V gives CDR1 SNHLY, CDR2 FYNNEI. V lost 7 bases and J 8 bases, leaving 20 bases between the germline ends. This chain's CDR3 is CASTGERTAEGYTF. The CDR3 coding sequence is TGTGCCAGCACTGGAGAAAGGACAGCAGAAGGCTACACCTTC.

V and J are TRBV6-2 or TRBV6-3 and TRBJ1-2, with 9 bases that match TRBD1. Trimming removed 2 bases from V and 4 bases from J; junction bases left unmatched: 8. From germline, CDR1 is MNHEY and CDR2 SVGEGT. CDR3 length: 16 amino acids. The CDR3 nucleotides read TGTGCCAGCAGTTACGGGAGGACAGGGGTTCGCTATGGCTACACCTTC. Its translation is CASSYGRTGVRYGYTF.

The gene calls are TRBV6-5 and TRBJ1-1; maybe TRBD1 (6 bases). This CDR3 contains 15 residues. Per the germline V gene, CDR1 is MNHEY and CDR2 is SVGAGI. Trimming cost V 0 bases and J 3 bases, with 11 bases left between them. The CDR3 coding sequence is TGTGCCAGCAGTTACTCGAGGGGGGGCGACACTGAAGCTTTCTTT. It codes for CASSYSRGGDTEAFF.

This clone has a single count. V gene TRBV4-1 combines with J gene TRBJ1-6; 10 bases map to TRBD1. The CDR3 has 16 amino acids. With 2 bases clipped from V and 7 bases from J, the junction kept 5 bases outside the gene matches. Germline V CDR1 and CDR2: MGHRA, YSYEKL. As DNA, the CDR3 is TGCGCCAGCAGCCAAACGCCGGGACAGGGGAATTCACCCCTCCACTTT. This sequence encodes CASSQTPGQGNSPLHF.

This clone turned up a few times. J is TRBJ1-4 and V is TRBV4-3; no firm D call. CDR1 and CDR2 from the germline V gene are LGHNA and YSLEER. The CDR3 is 15 residues long. V lost 0 bases and J 5 bases, leaving 10 bases between the germline ends. The CDR3 region has the DNA TGCGCCAGCAGCCAAGAGGGGTCGGGGAATGAAAAACTGTTTTTT. It codes for CASSQEGSGNEKLFF.

This clone was recorded only once. The genes are TRBV7-2 and TRBJ1-4; D not resolved. CDR3 length equals 13 residues. Trimming removed 1 base from V and 8 bases from J, with 8 bases in between. CDR1 is SGHTA, CDR2 FQGNSA, per germline. This CDR3 reads CASSLGLEEKLFF. CDR3 sequence (DNA): TGTGCCAGCAGCTTAGGGTTGGAGGAAAAACTGTTTTTT.

The chain carries TRBV18 and TRBJ1-3; D perhaps matches TRBD1 (6 bases). The CDR3 consists of 18 residues. Germline V CDR1 and CDR2: KGHSH, LQKENI. V shed 2 bases and J shed 0 bases, with 17 bases lying between them. The CDR3 sequence is CASSPSWGQPASGNTIYF. The CDR3 DNA sequence: TGTGCCAGCTCACCAAGTTGGGGACAACCGGCCTCTGGAAACACCATATATTTT. Full variable domain (outside the CDR3, taken from reference TRBV18 and TRBJ1-3): NAGVMQNPRHLVRRRGQEARLRCSPMKGHSHVYWYRQLPEEGLKFMVYLQKENIIDESGMPKERFSAEFPKEGPSILRIQQVVRGDSAAYFCASSPSWGQPASGNTIYFGEGSWLTVV.

This chain joins TRBV7-2 and TRBJ2-2; possibly TRBD1 for D (5 bases). With 5 bases removed from V and 1 base from J, the gap between germline ends came to 8 bases. Germline CDR1 is SGHTA and CDR2 is FQGNSA. The CDR3 sequence is 14 residues long. The CDR3 DNA is TGTGCCAGCAGCCGCGACAGGAACACCGGGGAGCTGTTTTTT. Translated: CASSRDRNTGELFF.

The V and J genes are TRBV19 and TRBJ1-1; D is uncertain. Germline CDR1 and CDR2: LNHDA and SQIVND (reference sequence). The CDR3 spans 14 residues. The germline V and J ends were trimmed by 5 bases and 5 bases, with 15 bases remaining between them. CDR3 residues: CASSESRRSTEAFF. CDR3 sequence (DNA): TGTGCCAGTAGTGAGTCGAGAAGAAGTACTGAAGCTTTCTTT.

V is TRBV2 and J is TRBJ1-2; D is perhaps TRBD1 (6 bases). Germline CDR1 reads SNHLY; CDR2 reads FYNNEI. CDR3 length: 13 amino acids. The V end was cut by 3 bases, the J end by 6 bases, with 11 bases between. The CDR3 nucleotides are TGTGCCAGCAGTGAGCGGGGGGCGCATGGCTACACCTTC. It yields the protein CASSERGAHGYTF.

This chain joins TRBV19 and TRBJ2-5; 10 nucleotides agree with TRBD1. Germline CDR1 LNHDA, CDR2 SQIVND (reference sequence). The trim removed 6 bases at V and 4 bases at J, leaving 5 bases unmatched. This CDR3 is built from 14 residues. CDR3 nucleotides: TGTGCCAGTAGCCGGACAGGGGGGAGAGAGACCCAGTACTTC. Protein: CASSRTGGRETQYF.

The rearrangement links TRBV29-1 to TRBJ1-2; 8 positions agree with TRBD1. There are 13 residues in the CDR3. The trim removed 0 bases at V and 8 bases at J, leaving 5 bases unmatched. From germline, CDR1 is SQVTM and CDR2 ANQGSEA. DNA of the CDR3: TGCAGCGTTGAAGATGACAGGGGTCAAGGCTACACCTTC. Its protein product is CSVEDDRGQGYTF.

The chain recombines TRBV5-6 with TRBJ2-7, with no clear D. This CDR3 spans 11 amino acids. The germline V and J ends were trimmed by 4 bases and 3 bases, with 5 bases remaining between them. Germline CDR1 is SGHDT and CDR2 is YYEEEE. CDR3 nucleotide sequence: TGTGCCAGCAGCGTAAACTACGAGCAGTACTTC. Amino acids: CASSVNYEQYF.

The V call is TRBV2, the J call TRBJ2-1; TRBD2 aligns across 11 bases. CDR3 length: 15 amino acids. J was trimmed by 5 bases and V by 0 bases; bases with no gene match: 0. From germline, CDR1 is SNHLY and CDR2 FYNNEI. The CDR3 is CASSEALAGDNEQFF. CDR3 nucleotide sequence: TGTGCCAGCAGTGAAGCACTAGCGGGGGACAATGAGCAGTTCTTC.

Turning to this clone: The same CDR3 is also encoded by other DNA sequences in this sample. This chain connects TRBV2 to TRBJ1-1; no reliable D call. The V end was cut by 5 bases, the J end by 2 bases, with 6 bases between. The CDR3 runs to 12 residues. The germline gives CDR1 SNHLY, CDR2 FYNNEI. The CDR3: CASSPLNTEAFF. CDR3 DNA sequence: TGTGCCAGCAGTCCCCTCAACACTGAAGCTTTCTTT.

The chain couples TRBV5-1 to TRBJ2-3; 8 nucleotides align to TRBD2. The CDR3 loop spans 16 amino acids. CDR1 SGHRS and CDR2 YFSETQ come from the germline V gene. V gave up 4 bases and J gave up 1 base; unmatched junction bases: 8. CDR3 region: CASSRAGAPRTDTQYF. CDR3 DNA sequence: TGCGCCAGCAGCAGAGCGGGGGCACCGCGCACAGATACGCAGTATTTT.

The chain couples TRBV6-1 to TRBJ2-2, with TRBD2 as a possible D gene (6 bases). The CDR3 is made up of 15 amino acids. The ends were cut back, 3 bases at V and 5 bases at J, with 13 bases in the middle. CDR1 and CDR2 from the germline V gene are MNHNS and SASEGT. CDR3 sequence: CASSDGGAETGELFF. The DNA for the CDR3 is TGTGCCAGCAGTGACGGAGGGGCGGAGACCGGGGAGCTGTTTTTT.

The chain uses TRBV27 and TRBJ2-2, with 10 bases matching TRBD1. After removal of 5 bases from V and 1 base from J, the junction contained 4 bases not matched to a gene. This CDR3 contains 16 residues. CDR1 is MNHEY and CDR2 is SMNVEV in the germline V gene (reference sequence). The CDR3: CASSTRDRGNTGELFF. CDR3 nucleotides: TGTGCCAGCAGTACTAGGGACAGGGGGAACACCGGGGAGCTGTTTTTT.

The chain combines TRBV29-1 with TRBJ1-2; tentatively, D is TRBD1 (5 bases). Per the germline V gene, CDR1 is SQVTM and CDR2 is ANQGSEA. The germline V and J ends were trimmed by 6 bases and 6 bases, with 14 bases remaining between them. The CDR3 loop spans 12 amino acids. CDR3 loop: CSVPLGAHGYTF. In nucleotides, the CDR3 is TGCAGCGTCCCCTTAGGGGCGCATGGCTACACCTTC.

This sequence joins TRBV27 and TRBJ2-7; 7 nucleotides match TRBD1. V was pared by 7 bases and J by 11 bases, with 11 bases of the junction left unmatched. The germline CDR1 and CDR2 sequences are MNHEY and SMNVEV (reference sequence). The CDR3 spans 12 residues. For the CDR3, the DNA is TGTGCCAGCAACGATCACAGGGGAGAGGAGTACTTC. Its translation: CASNDHRGEEYF.

V gene TRBV5-6 combines with J gene TRBJ1-5; a weak D match, TRBD1 (5 bases). V was clipped by 2 bases and J by 5 bases, with 11 bases between them. The CDR3 sequence is 14 residues long. CDR1 is SGHDT and CDR2 is YYEEEE in the germline V gene. The CDR3 sequence: CASSFQGSHQPQHF. The CDR3 DNA is TGTGCCAGCAGCTTTCAGGGTAGTCATCAGCCCCAGCATTTT.

This clone was recorded a few times. This chain connects TRBV19 to TRBJ1-2; unclear D gene. Germline loops: CDR1 LNHDA, CDR2 SQIVND (reference sequence). The length of the CDR3 is 16 residues. Trimming pared 3 bases from V and 3 bases from J, leaving 17 bases between. The CDR3 is CASSITLAQSHYGYTF. In DNA form, the CDR3 reads TGTGCCAGTAGTATCACACTGGCACAGTCGCACTATGGCTACACCTTC.

This sequence joins TRBV5-1 and TRBJ2-1; D possibly corresponds to TRBD2 (6 bases). V was pared by 0 bases and J by 8 bases, with 9 bases between. Germline V lookup: CDR1 SGHRS, CDR2 YFSETQ. This CDR3 is 13 amino acids long. The CDR3 reads CASSLAGGHEQFF. The CDR3, as DNA: TGCGCCAGCAGCTTGGCCGGGGGACATGAGCAGTTCTTC.

The genes are TRBV7-2 and TRBJ1-2, with TRBD1 matching over 8 bases. Germline V CDR1 and CDR2: SGHTA, FQGNSA. V gave up 3 bases and J gave up 4 bases; unmatched junction bases: 7. The CDR3 extends over 15 amino acids. This chain's CDR3 is CASSFFQGAIYGYTF. In DNA form, the CDR3 reads TGTGCCAGCAGCTTCTTTCAGGGGGCGATCTATGGCTACACCTTC.

This clone was counted a few times. The chain joins TRBV19 to TRBJ2-5, with a weak D call TRBD2 (7 bases). Germline values: CDR1 LNHDA, CDR2 SQIVND (reference sequence). The CDR3 runs to 15 residues. Trimming pared 1 base from V and 6 bases from J, leaving 15 bases between. In DNA form, the CDR3 reads TGTGCCAGTAGTATAGGTGGGGGGGCGAGGAAGACCCAGTACTTC. Protein sequence: CASSIGGGARKTQYF.

The chain couples TRBV28 to TRBJ2-7; D possibly corresponds to TRBD1 (5 bases). V was cut by 2 bases and J by 5 bases, with 13 bases left in between. This CDR3 has 14 amino acids. Per germline, CDR1 MDHEN and CDR2 SYDVKM. For the CDR3, the DNA is TGTGCCAGCAGTTTAAGGACAAATCTCCACGAGCAGTACTTC. It codes for CASSLRTNLHEQYF.